A selection of T cell receptor beta chains follows, all from one sample in a study of response to subunit inactivated influenza vaccine. TCRdb itself ran the RT-PCR reads through MiXCR, one entry per CDR3 protein. This sample has about 520,000 distinct CDR3 sequences; roughly 11% occur once, and the top ten carry around 12%. The input for sequencing was PBMCs from blood, taken roughly 48 days after vaccination. These receptors came from a man aged 45-65 years who received an inactivated influenza vaccine. The CDR3 runs from the conserved cysteine through the conserved F or W.

j_gene | v_gene | CDR3aa
TRBJ1-1 | TRBV5-1 | CASSFTEDTEAFF
TRBJ1-4 | TRBV10-3 | CAISERGQGSEKLFF
TRBJ2-7 | TRBV20-1 | CSASLLRSGYEQYF
TRBJ2-5 | TRBV5-1 | CASSLGHAETQYF
TRBJ2-5 | TRBV6-2/TRBV6-3 | CASRLMTGSTGTQYF
TRBJ2-7 | TRBV11-2 | CASSDLGYRHEQYF
TRBJ2-7 | TRBV5-1 | CASSSTSGAYEQYF
TRBJ2-3 | TRBV28 | CASSLSRWGTGSTDTQYF
TRBJ2-5 | TRBV5-5 | CASSRPGQQETQYF
TRBJ2-5 | TRBV7-2 | CASSLGSLRWETQYF
TRBJ2-3 | TRBV29-1 | CSVADAGGGVTDTQYF
TRBJ2-1 | TRBV29-1 | CSVGGTSHNEQFF
TRBJ2-7 | TRBV9 | CVSSVGWGLNEQYF
TRBJ2-5 | TRBV15 | CATSRDGSETQYF
TRBJ1-1 | TRBV7-8 | CASSQGRHGTEAFF
TRBJ1-6 | TRBV10-3 | CAISPGTGSNNSPLHF